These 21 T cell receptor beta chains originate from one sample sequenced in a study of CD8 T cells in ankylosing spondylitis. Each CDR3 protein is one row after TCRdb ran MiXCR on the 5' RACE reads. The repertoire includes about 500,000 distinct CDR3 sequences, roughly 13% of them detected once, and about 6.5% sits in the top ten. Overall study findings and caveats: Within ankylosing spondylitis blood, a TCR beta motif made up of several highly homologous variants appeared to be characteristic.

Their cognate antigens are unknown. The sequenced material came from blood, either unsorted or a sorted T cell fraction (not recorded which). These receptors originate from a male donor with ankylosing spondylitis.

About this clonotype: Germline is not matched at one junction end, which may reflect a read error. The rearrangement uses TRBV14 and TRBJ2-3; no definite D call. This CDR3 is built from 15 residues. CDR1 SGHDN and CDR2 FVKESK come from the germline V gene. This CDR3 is CASCQVMAPTDTQYF. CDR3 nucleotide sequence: TGTGCCAGCTGCCAAGTCATGGCCCCCACAGATACGCAGTATTTT.

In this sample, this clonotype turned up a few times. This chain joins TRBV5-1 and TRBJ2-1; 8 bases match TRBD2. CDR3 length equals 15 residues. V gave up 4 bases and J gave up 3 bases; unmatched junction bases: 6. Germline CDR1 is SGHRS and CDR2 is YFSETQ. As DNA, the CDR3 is TGCGCCAGCAGCGAGCGGGAGAGCTACTACAATGAGCAGTTCTTC. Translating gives CASSERESYYNEQFF.

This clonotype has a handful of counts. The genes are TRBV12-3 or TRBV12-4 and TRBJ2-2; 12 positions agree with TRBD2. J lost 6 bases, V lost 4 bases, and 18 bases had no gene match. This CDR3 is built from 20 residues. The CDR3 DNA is TGTGCCAGCAGTTCCAGCACCCTAGCGGGAGGGCCTGCTAGAGCCGGGGAGCTGTTTTTT. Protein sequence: CASSSSTLAGGPARAGELFF.

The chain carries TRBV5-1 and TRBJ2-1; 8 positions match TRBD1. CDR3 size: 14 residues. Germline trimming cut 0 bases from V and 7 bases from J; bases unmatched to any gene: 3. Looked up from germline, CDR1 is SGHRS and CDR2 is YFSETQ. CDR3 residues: CASSLGTGMNEQFF. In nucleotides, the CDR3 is TGCGCCAGCAGCTTGGGGACAGGGATGAATGAGCAGTTCTTC.

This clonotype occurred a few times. CDR3 nucleotides: TGTGCCAGCAGCCACGGACAGTTGGGCACAGATACGCAGTATTTT. It encodes CASSHGQLGTDTQYF. The chain is built from TRBV11-3 and TRBJ2-3; a possible D gene is TRBD1 (6 bases). The CDR3 spans 15 residues. The V end lost 5 bases, the J end lost 1 base, and 13 bases lay between the germline ends. Per the germline V gene, CDR1 is SGHNT and CDR2 is YENEEA.

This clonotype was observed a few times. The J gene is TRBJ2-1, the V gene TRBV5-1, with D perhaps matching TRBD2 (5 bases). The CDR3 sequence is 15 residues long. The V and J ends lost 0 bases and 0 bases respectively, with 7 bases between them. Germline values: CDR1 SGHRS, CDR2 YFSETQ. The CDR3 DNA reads TGCGCCAGCAGCTTGGAACTAGGCTCCTACAATGAGCAGTTCTTC. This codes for CASSLELGSYNEQFF.

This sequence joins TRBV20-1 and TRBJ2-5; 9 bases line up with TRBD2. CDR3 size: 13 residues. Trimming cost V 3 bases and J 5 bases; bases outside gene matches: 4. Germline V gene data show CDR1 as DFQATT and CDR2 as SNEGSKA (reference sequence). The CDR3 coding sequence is TGCAGTGCTAGGACTAGCGGTTGGGAGACCCAGTACTTC. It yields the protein CSARTSGWETQYF.

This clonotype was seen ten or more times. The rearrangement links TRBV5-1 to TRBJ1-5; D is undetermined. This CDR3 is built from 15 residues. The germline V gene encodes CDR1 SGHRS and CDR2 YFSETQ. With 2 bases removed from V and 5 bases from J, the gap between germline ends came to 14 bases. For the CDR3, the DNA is TGCGCCAGCAGCTTCGATGGTCGGAGCCATCAGCCCCAGCATTTT. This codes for CASSFDGRSHQPQHF.

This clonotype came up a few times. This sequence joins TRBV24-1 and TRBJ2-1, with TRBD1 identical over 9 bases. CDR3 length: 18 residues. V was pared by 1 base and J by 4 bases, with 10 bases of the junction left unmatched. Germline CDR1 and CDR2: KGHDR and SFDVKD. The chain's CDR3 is CATSDFKPGTGLYNEQFF. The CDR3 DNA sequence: TGTGCCACCAGTGATTTTAAGCCCGGGACAGGGCTATACAATGAGCAGTTCTTC.

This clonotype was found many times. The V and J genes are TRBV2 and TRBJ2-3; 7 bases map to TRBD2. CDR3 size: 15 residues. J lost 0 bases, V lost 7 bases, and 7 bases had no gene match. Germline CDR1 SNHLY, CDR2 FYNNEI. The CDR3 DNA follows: TGTGCCAGCATCAGAGGCGGGAGAAGCACAGATACGCAGTATTTT. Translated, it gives CASIRGGRSTDTQYF.

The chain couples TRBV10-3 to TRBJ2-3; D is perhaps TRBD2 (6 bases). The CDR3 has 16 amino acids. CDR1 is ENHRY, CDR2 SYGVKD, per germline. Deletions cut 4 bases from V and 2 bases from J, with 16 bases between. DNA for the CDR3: TGTGCCATCAGTGCCTCCGGGACTCGAATCACAGATACGCAGTATTTT. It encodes CAISASGTRITDTQYF.

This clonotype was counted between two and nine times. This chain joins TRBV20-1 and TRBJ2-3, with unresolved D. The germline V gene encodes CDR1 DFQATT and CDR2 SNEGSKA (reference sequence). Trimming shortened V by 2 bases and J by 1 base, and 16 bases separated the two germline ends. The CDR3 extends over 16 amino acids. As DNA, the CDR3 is TGCAGTGCTAGACCCTCTTGGAGTTACGGCACAGATACGCAGTATTTT. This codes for CSARPSWSYGTDTQYF.

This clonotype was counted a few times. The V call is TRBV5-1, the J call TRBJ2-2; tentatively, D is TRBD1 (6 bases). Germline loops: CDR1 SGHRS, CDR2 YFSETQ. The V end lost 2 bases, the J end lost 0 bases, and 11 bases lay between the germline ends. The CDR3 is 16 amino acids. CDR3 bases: TGCGCCAGCAGCTTACAGACAGGTTCGAACACCGGGGAGCTGTTTTTT. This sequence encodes CASSLQTGSNTGELFF.

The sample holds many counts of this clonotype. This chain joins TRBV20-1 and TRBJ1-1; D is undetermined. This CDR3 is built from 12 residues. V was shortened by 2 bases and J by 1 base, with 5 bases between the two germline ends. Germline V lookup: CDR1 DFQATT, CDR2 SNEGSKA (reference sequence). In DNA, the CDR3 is TGCAGTGCTAGACAACCGAACACTGAAGCTTTCTTT. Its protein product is CSARQPNTEAFF.

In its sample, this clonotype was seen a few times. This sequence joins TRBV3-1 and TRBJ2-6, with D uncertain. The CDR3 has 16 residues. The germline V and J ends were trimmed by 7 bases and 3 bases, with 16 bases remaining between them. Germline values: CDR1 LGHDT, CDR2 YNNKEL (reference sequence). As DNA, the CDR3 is TGTGCCAGCACCCCCGGGCTAGGGAATGGGGCCAACGTCCTGACTTTC. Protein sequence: CASTPGLGNGANVLTF.

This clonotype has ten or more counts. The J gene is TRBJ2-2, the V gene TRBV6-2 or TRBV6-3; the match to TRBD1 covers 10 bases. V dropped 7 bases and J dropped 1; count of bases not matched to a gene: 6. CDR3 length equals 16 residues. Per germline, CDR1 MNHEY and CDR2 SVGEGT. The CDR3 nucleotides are TGTGCCAGCACCCCGGGACAGGGGATGAACACCGGGGAGCTGTTTTTT. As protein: CASTPGQGMNTGELFF.

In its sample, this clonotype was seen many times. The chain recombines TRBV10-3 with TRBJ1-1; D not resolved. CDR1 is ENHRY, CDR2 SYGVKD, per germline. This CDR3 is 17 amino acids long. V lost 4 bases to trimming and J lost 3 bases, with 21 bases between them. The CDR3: CAISAPETQPRDTEAFF. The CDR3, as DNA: TGTGCCATCAGTGCTCCGGAGACCCAGCCGAGGGACACTGAAGCTTTCTTT.

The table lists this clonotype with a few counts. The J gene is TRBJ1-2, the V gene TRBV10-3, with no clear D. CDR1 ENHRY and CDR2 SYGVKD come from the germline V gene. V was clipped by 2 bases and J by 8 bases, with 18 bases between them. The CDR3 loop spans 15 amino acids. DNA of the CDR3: TGTGCCATCAGTGAGCCCCTTGGTCAGGAGAAAGGCTACACCTTC. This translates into CAISEPLGQEKGYTF.

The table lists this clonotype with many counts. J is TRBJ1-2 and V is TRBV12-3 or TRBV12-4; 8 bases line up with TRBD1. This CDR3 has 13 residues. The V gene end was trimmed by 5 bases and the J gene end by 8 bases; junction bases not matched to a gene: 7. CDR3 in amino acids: CASSGRTGRGYTF. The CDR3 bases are TGTGCCAGCAGTGGACGGACAGGGCGCGGCTACACCTTC.

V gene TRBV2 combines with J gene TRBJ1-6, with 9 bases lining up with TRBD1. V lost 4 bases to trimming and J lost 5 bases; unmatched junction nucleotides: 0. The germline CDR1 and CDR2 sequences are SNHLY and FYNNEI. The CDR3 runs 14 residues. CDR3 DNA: TGTGCCAGCAGTGGGGACAGGGATAATTCACCCCTCCACTTT. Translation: CASSGDRDNSPLHF.

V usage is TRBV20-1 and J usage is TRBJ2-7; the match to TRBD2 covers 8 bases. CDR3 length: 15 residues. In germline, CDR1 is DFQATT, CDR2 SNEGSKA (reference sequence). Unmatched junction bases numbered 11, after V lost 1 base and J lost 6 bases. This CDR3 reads CSARGSLSGRGEQYF. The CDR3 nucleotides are TGCAGTGCTAGAGGGTCTTTGAGCGGGAGAGGCGAGCAGTACTTC.